This TCR beta chain came from a study of spatial heterogeneity in lung cancer. Study-wide points: Counts of expanded intratumoral alpha and beta TCRs tracked tumor mutation counts.

On this clonotype itself: Its antigen is currently unknown.

Trimming removed 11 bases at V and 2 bases at J, with 16 bases between. CDR1 and CDR2 from the germline V gene are MNHEY and SMNVEV (reference sequence). This CDR3 region has 13 residues. Described time point: sample taken at primary tumor resection. The 60 to 90 donors had untreated early-stage non-small cell lung cancer. Whole RNA from tumor, nontumor lung or frozen PBMC was sequenced unsorted. Carried by each TCR cDNA molecule was a unique molecular identifier. Each CDR3 protein gets one entry after TCRdb re-called the 5' RACE reads with MiXCR. This sample yields some 7,800 distinct CDR3 sequences, of which around 12% are seen a single time; 9.5% to 12% belongs to the top ten.

This sequence originates from a male donor with early-stage non-small cell lung cancer. The chain couples TRBV27 to TRBJ2-7; D might be TRBD1 (5 bases). Sequences were derived from lung tumor tissue, sampled at surgery. CDR3 DNA: TGTGCCCTTATAGGGGTCCCTCCCTACGAGCAGTACTTC. It codes for CALIGVPPYEQYF.